Below are 2 T cell receptor beta chains sequenced from a single sample in a study of cytomegalovirus exposure and HLA in healthy donors. The PCR employed 60 Vbeta primers together with 13 Jbeta primers. Generated by immunoSEQ multiplex PCR, the TCRdb table keeps only in-frame clones and is missing some. The data contain over 50,000 clones, around 83% of them singletons. Sequencing used PBMCs. These receptors came from a man aged 40-49 years in good health and CMV-seronegative.

The chain joins TRBV28 to TRBJ2-7, with a tentative D call TRBD2 (6 bases). The V and J ends lost 4 bases and 7 bases respectively, with 17 bases between them. The CDR3 covers 14 residues. Germline-derived CDR1 and CDR2 are MDHEN and SYDVKM. The CDR3 sequence is CASSSPSELREQYV. The DNA of the CDR3 is TGTGCCAGCAGTTCGCCTAGCGAGCTACGGGAGCAGTACGTC.

This clone turned up a few times. The chain uses TRBV10-3 and TRBJ2-2; a possible D gene is TRBD2 (5 bases). The CDR3 is made up of 17 amino acids. V lost 2 bases to trimming and J lost 1 base, with 14 bases between them. Germline CDR1 is ENHRY and CDR2 is SYGVKD. CDR3 sequence reads: CAISERGSEWNTGELFF. DNA for the CDR3: TGTGCCATCAGTGAGAGAGGGTCCGAGTGGAACACCGGGGAGCTGTTTTTT.